These 21 T cell receptor beta chains share one sample of origin, sequenced in a study of shared clonotypes between healthy human individuals. Sequencing used immunoSEQ multiplex PCR; TCRdb keeps in-frame clones, though not all of them. The data hold roughly 2,000,000 clones, with just under 95% observed a single time. CD45RO negativity and positive selection for CCR7 defined naive CD8 cells, a population that excluded terminally differentiated effector memory CD45RA+ cells. The sample comprised naive CD8+ T cells from PBMCs. These receptors originate from a man in his late teens or twenties in good health. Some clones in this sample may be carry-over from other donors' samples.

Note on this clone: In the same sample, other DNA sequences code for this CDR3. The chain recombines TRBV27 with TRBJ1-1; 10 positions match TRBD1. The V and J ends lost 5 bases and 4 bases, in that order; junction bases with no gene match: 4. CDR1 is MNHEY and CDR2 is SMNVEV in the germline V gene (reference sequence). The CDR3 spans 14 residues. CDR3 protein: CASSPGTGVTEAFF. The CDR3 nucleotides are TGTGCCAGCAGTCCCGGGACAGGGGTCACTGAAGCTTTCTTT.

This clone was counted a single time. The chain recombines TRBV4-1 with TRBJ2-5, with D uncertain. The germline V and J ends were trimmed by 2 bases and 7 bases, with 14 bases remaining between them. This CDR3 contains 14 residues. Germline CDR1 and CDR2: MGHRA and YSYEKL. The CDR3 DNA follows: TGCGCCAGCAGCCAATCCGCTAAAGAGTGGACCCAGTACTTC. It encodes CASSQSAKEWTQYF.

In DNA, the CDR3 is TGTGCCAGCAGTTTACAGCGGGAGGGTGTGAATGAGCAGTTCTTC. Its protein is CASSLQREGVNEQFF. The rearrangement uses TRBV27 and TRBJ2-1; 10 nucleotides match TRBD2. Germline CDR1 reads MNHEY; CDR2 reads SMNVEV (reference sequence). The length of the CDR3 is 15 residues. Trimming cost V 2 bases and J 7 bases; bases outside gene matches: 5.

The V gene is TRBV12-1, the J gene TRBJ2-2; TRBD2 is the table's D call, not checked against the DNA. TRBV12-1 is classified as a pseudogene. The CDR3 runs 19 residues. The CDR3 protein is CASSSTLAGGPQDTGELFF. The CDR3 nucleotides are TGTGCCAGCAGCTCAACACTAGCGGGAGGGCCGCAGGACACCGGGGAGCTGTTTTTT.

The V and J genes are TRBV7-9 and TRBJ1-3; no definite D call. This CDR3 has 16 residues. Germline-derived CDR1 and CDR2 are SEHNR and FQNEAQ (reference sequence). V was clipped by 5 bases and J by 0 bases, with 14 bases between them. CDR3 residues: CASSLGGPSSGNTIYF. Written as DNA, the CDR3 is TGTGCCAGCAGCCTCGGAGGCCCCAGCTCTGGAAACACCATATATTTT.

J is TRBJ2-7 and V is TRBV30; maybe TRBD2 (6 bases). Germline CDR1 GTSNPN, CDR2 SVGIG (reference sequence). The CDR3 is 15 amino acids. The ends were cut back, 3 bases at V and 3 bases at J, with 18 bases in the middle. CDR3 DNA sequence: TGTGCCTGGAGGCCGGACTGGAGGGAAGACTACGAGCAGTACTTC. Its protein is CAWRPDWREDYEQYF.

The V and J genes are TRBV10-2 and TRBJ1-1, with 7 bases matching TRBD1. Germline CDR1 reads WSHSY; CDR2 reads SAAADI. The ends lost 5 bases at V and 1 base at J; junction bases unmatched: 1. CDR3 size: 13 residues. CDR3 nucleotides: TGCGCCAGCAGTTGGACAGGGAACACTGAAGCTTTCTTT. As protein: CASSWTGNTEAFF.

Comment on this clone: Within the sample, other DNA sequences also encode this same CDR3. The chain joins TRBV11-2 to TRBJ2-5; D perhaps matches TRBD1 (6 bases). The length of the CDR3 is 13 residues. The ends were cut back, 5 bases at V and 4 bases at J, with 11 bases in the middle. Germline CDR1 SGHAT, CDR2 FQNNGV. The CDR3 loop reads CASSLDSRETQYF. In DNA, the CDR3 is TGTGCCAGCAGCCTGGACAGCAGAGAGACCCAGTACTTC.

This clone was recorded a few times. V usage is TRBV30 and J usage is TRBJ1-1, with a weak D call TRBD1 (5 bases). From germline, CDR1 is GTSNPN and CDR2 SVGIG (reference sequence). V was cut by 0 bases and J by 1 base, with 12 bases left in between. The CDR3 totals 15 residues. CDR3 sequence (DNA): TGTGCCTGGAGTGTACCCGAGGGGTGGAACACTGAAGCTTTCTTT. Translation: CAWSVPEGWNTEAFF. Supplemented by reference TRBV30 and TRBJ1-1, the full variable domain reads SQTIHQWPATLVQPVGSPLSLECTVEGTSNPNLYWYRQAAGRGLQLLFYSVGIGQISSEVPQNLSASRPQDRQFILSSKKLLLSDSGFYLCAWSVPEGWNTEAFFGQGTRLTVV.

This chain joins TRBV7-8 and TRBJ2-3, with 9 bases lining up with TRBD2. The CDR3 length is 18 residues. The V gene's germline CDR1 is SGHVS and CDR2 FQNEAQ. The V and J ends lost 0 bases and 6 bases, in that order; junction bases with no gene match: 13. The CDR3 reads CASSLAAGGYELRDTQYF. The CDR3 DNA reads TGTGCCAGCAGCTTAGCAGCGGGAGGTTACGAGCTGCGGGATACGCAGTATTTT.

This chain links TRBV6-5 with TRBJ2-5; a weak D match, TRBD2 (6 bases). Germline V CDR1 and CDR2: MNHEY, SVGAGI. The CDR3 is 12 amino acids. V was trimmed by 6 bases and J by 5 bases, leaving 10 bases between them. The DNA of the CDR3 is TGTGCCAGCAGGGACGCGGGGGAGACCCAGTACTTC. It translates to CASRDAGETQYF.

The V call is TRBV4-2, the J call TRBJ2-3; no firm D call. This CDR3 has 16 residues. Germline CDR1 is LGHNA and CDR2 is YNFKEQ. V was trimmed by 7 bases and J by 3 bases, leaving 20 bases between them. The CDR3 DNA sequence: TGTGCCAGCACTCCCCTTCTTGGGGAAGGGACAGATACGCAGTATTTT. Translation gives CASTPLLGEGTDTQYF.

The J gene is TRBJ1-1, the V gene TRBV4-2; 7 bases are a match to TRBD1. Germline V gives CDR1 LGHNA, CDR2 YNFKEQ. CDR3 size: 15 residues. The V gene end was trimmed by 1 base and the J gene end by 1 base; junction bases not matched to a gene: 3. The CDR3 region is CASSQVRGRNTEAFF. The CDR3 DNA sequence: TGTGCCAGCAGCCAAGTAAGGGGGCGGAACACTGAAGCTTTCTTT.

With regard to this clone: Germline and junction disagree at one end, which may indicate a read error. Additional DNA sequences in this sample encode the identical CDR3. This chain links TRBV6-1 with TRBJ1-2, with 9 positions matching TRBD1. The CDR3 is 15 residues long. Germline V gene data show CDR1 as MNHNS and CDR2 as SASEGT. Written as DNA, the CDR3 is TGTGCCAGCAGGTGGACAGGGGTCTCTAACTATGGCTACACCTTT. Protein sequence: CASRWTGVSNYGYTF.

The chain has TRBV6-5 and TRBJ2-7, with 7 bases that match TRBD1. The CDR3 runs to 14 residues. After removal of 6 bases from V and 0 bases from J, the junction contained 5 bases not matched to a gene. The germline CDR1 and CDR2 sequences are MNHEY and SVGAGI. The CDR3 nucleotides are TGTGCCAGCAGATCGACAGGGAGCTCCTACGAGCAGTACTTC. Translated, it gives CASRSTGSSYEQYF.

The chain uses TRBV4-3 and TRBJ2-2; TRBD2 matches at 8 bases. CDR1 is LGHNA, CDR2 YSLEER, per germline. The CDR3 loop spans 19 amino acids. J gave up 5 bases and V 3 bases, and 17 bases lay outside the gene matches. In DNA, the CDR3 is TGCGCCAGCAGCCAGGAACCGTACGAGCGGGAGTTGTATACCGGGGAGCTGTTTTTT. This sequence encodes CASSQEPYERELYTGELFF.

J is TRBJ2-1 and V is TRBV29-1; 8 bases agree with TRBD2. Germline loops: CDR1 SQVTM, CDR2 ANQGSEA. V gave up 6 bases and J gave up 2 bases; unmatched junction bases: 12. CDR3 length: 16 amino acids. The CDR3 sequence: CSVVGLASFTYNEQFF. CDR3 DNA: TGCAGCGTCGTAGGACTAGCCTCCTTCACCTACAATGAGCAGTTCTTC.

The chain is built from TRBV5-1 and TRBJ2-7; TRBD2 agrees at 12 bases. Unmatched junction bases numbered 3, after V lost 5 bases and J lost 0 bases. The CDR3 covers 15 residues. The germline gives CDR1 SGHRS, CDR2 YFSETQ. As DNA, the CDR3 is TGCGCCAGCAGGACGGGACTAGCGGGCTCCTACGAGCAGTACTTC. Its protein is CASRTGLAGSYEQYF.

Points on this clone: The same CDR3 also results from other DNA sequences found in this sample. V gene TRBV4-1 combines with J gene TRBJ1-5; D possibly corresponds to TRBD1 (5 bases). This CDR3 comprises 16 residues. The V end was cut by 0 bases, the J end by 1 base, with 10 bases between. Germline assignment: CDR1 MGHRA and CDR2 YSYEKL. The CDR3 reads CASSQDWRDSNQPQHF. CDR3 DNA sequence: TGCGCCAGCAGCCAAGATTGGAGGGACAGCAATCAGCCCCAGCATTTT.

The chain is built from TRBV6-1 and TRBJ1-4, with 8 bases matching TRBD1. This CDR3 contains 15 residues. Germline loops: CDR1 MNHNS, CDR2 SASEGT. V trimming: 3 bases; J trimming: 2 bases; junction bases outside the gene matches: 2. The CDR3 sequence: CASSEDRATNEKLFF. The CDR3 DNA is TGTGCCAGCAGTGAGGACAGGGCGACTAATGAAAAACTGTTTTTT.

The chain carries TRBV9 and TRBJ1-2; a possible D gene is TRBD1 (5 bases). Per germline, CDR1 SGDLS and CDR2 YYNGEE. Trimming took 0 bases from V and 5 from J, leaving 11 bases between them. The CDR3 runs 14 residues. The CDR3 here is CASSVATGAYGYTF. The CDR3 DNA follows: TGTGCCAGCAGCGTAGCAACAGGAGCTTATGGCTACACCTTC.